This T cell receptor beta chain was identified during a study of beta chain features in type 1 diabetes (dated by TCRdb to the late 2010s). Looking at the study overall: No differences in mean age, gender distribution, total cell number or subset yield were found between patients and healthy donors. Regulatory and stem cell-like memory subsets were isolated from only 8 patients and about eight healthy donors, whereas naive and central memory subsets came from all 30 or so donors. In the study, recently diagnosed type 1 diabetes patients and matched healthy donors were compared on the TCRB repertoires of their sorted circulating CD4+ T cell subsets. A total of roughly 100 million sorted cells were examined across all samples, and a strong correlation was observed between cell number per subset and RNA yield.

Only a few counts were recorded for this clone. This clone's antigen is unknown. Base-call qualities are not available, and no considerably larger clone is one nucleotide away. Each donor gave one peripheral blood draw, roughly 120 mL on average, collected into heparinised tubes. Naive, central memory, regulatory and stem cell-like memory CD4+ T cells were sorted on a BD FACSAria II using a panel including CD45RO, CCR7, CD25, CD127, CD95 and CD27. Every sorted population had a purity above 95%. Right away, PBMCs were isolated by Lymphoprep density gradient centrifugation and were stained directly, with no culture step. Samples were stained and sorted in pairs, with one healthy donor and one patient per experiment, so that batch effects were minimized. General conclusions and limits of the study: Sequencing cDNA rather than genomic DNA could over-represent highly expressing activated cells, although activation and CD3 levels did not differ between groups. HLA sub-analyses involved small numbers of individuals, so any influence of HLA type on TCRB rearrangement remained unresolved. Fewer insertions and more nucleotide deletions at VDJ recombination sites were observed in patients with type 1 diabetes, implying thymic rearrangement abnormalities. Type 1 diabetes patients showed a moderate but significant shortening of TCRB CDR3 length in all four CD4+ subsets. Naive, central memory and regulatory TCRB repertoires appeared to be more alike among patients than among healthy donors. Shorter templates might have been favored by PCR, but patient and control samples were amplified and corrected together, so both groups would have been affected equally by any skew.

The High Capacity cDNA Reverse Transcription Kit was used to reverse transcribe all of the isolated RNA, meaning that expressed TCRB transcripts were what got sequenced. Deep immunoSEQ sequencing was applied to naive, central memory and regulatory T cell samples, giving an average of about 3.6 million total reads per sample. Sorted cells were lysed in RLT buffer, and RNA was extracted using DNase-treated RNeasy Micro or Mini kits according to cell number. To prevent cross-contamination, every cell subset was processed on its own, while patient and healthy donor samples were processed together. TCRB sequences were amplified from cDNA with the immunoSEQ multiplex PCR, producing 87-bp fragments spanning the CDR3 region. Sequencing of the amplicons was performed on the Illumina HiSeq platform. Per the authors' processing: Synthetic template baselines were used to correct PCR bias computationally, reads within Hamming distance 2 were collapsed, and singletons that could not be merged were discarded. Reads were aligned to IMGT to assign V, D and J genes, CDR3 length, and insertions or deletions at six rearrangement sites. Within each subset, clonotype counts were normalized to sorted cell number, and only after that were true diversity and Gini coefficients computed with the tcR R package. The overlap coefficient, calculated on TCRB nucleotide sequences, was used to quantify repertoire sharing. Out-of-frame TCRB sequences from naive cells were analyzed as a proxy for the pre-selection repertoire. Sourced from immuneACCESS, this table was stored by TCRdb with only in-frame sequences that have V and J called. A share of the clones is absent; for the studies checked, an unresolved V gene accounts for under half, and the remainder has no known explanation. The V and J calls and clone size were taken over from that table, and D and trimming were inferred from the DNA. The sample table contains under 250,000 clones; only one count was recorded for approximately 14% of them. The top ten constitute about 0.02% of the sample.

Taken from the germline V gene, the CDR1 and CDR2 loops are SQVTM and ANQGSEA. V is cut by 4 bases and J by 4 bases, and the space between the germline ends is 29 bases. Reading from cysteine to phenylalanine, the CDR3 counts 18 amino acids. The only DNA kept is the CDR3, 54 bases in frame from the first base. The clonotype originates from a man aged 25 to 40 with type 1 diabetes. The chain uses TRBV29-1 and TRBJ2-7; TRBD1 is possibly the D segment (5 matching bases). Sequenced input: naive CD4+ T cells from blood. Explained via the paper, the cell subset or site label denotes: true naive CD4+ T cells. In nucleotides, the sequence is TGCAGCGTTGGAAGTCAGGGCAGTAGAAGTGTATATGGGTACGAGCAGTACTTC. It translates to CSVGSQGSRSVYGYEQYF.